A selection of T cell receptor beta chains follows, all from one sample in a study of response to subunit inactivated influenza vaccine. TCRdb reanalysed the RT-PCR reads using MiXCR and keeps one entry per CDR3 protein. In the table there are 540,000 or so distinct CDR3 sequences, 10% to 15% of which are singletons. The starting material was PBMCs from blood, obtained 40 to 50 days after vaccination. The receptors stem from a man aged 50-59 years who received an inactivated influenza vaccine. Each CDR3 is given with its conserved first and last residue. D genes are given only for firm matches. Where a row states a size, it is once, few, many or the class of an expanded clone; other rows omit it.

CDR3 DNA: TGTGCCAGCAGTTTTGTGGGACAGGGAGGCGAGCAGTTCTTC; CDR3 protein: CASSFVGQGGEQFF; V gene: TRBV27; D gene: TRBD1; CDR3 length: 14; J gene: TRBJ2-1; clone size: few
CDR3 DNA: TGCAGTGCTAGAGTAGGGGGACGCCTCTACGAGCAGTACTTC; CDR3 protein: CSARVGGRLYEQYF; V gene: TRBV20-1; D gene: -; CDR3 length: 14; J gene: TRBJ2-7; clone size: few
CDR3 DNA: TGTGCCAGCAGCTCTACCTTAGCGTCTTCCTACAATGAGCAGTTCTTC; CDR3 protein: CASSSTLASSYNEQFF; V gene: TRBV2; D gene: -; CDR3 length: 16; J gene: TRBJ2-1; clone size: few
CDR3 DNA: TGCAGTGCTAGAGATGGAGCGGGGGTGTACGAGCAGTACTTC; CDR3 protein: CSARDGAGVYEQYF; V gene: TRBV20-1; D gene: TRBD2; CDR3 length: 14; J gene: TRBJ2-7; clone size: -
CDR3 DNA: TGCAGTGCTGCGCCCCGGGACAGCAGCACAGATACGCAGTATTTT; CDR3 protein: CSAAPRDSSTDTQYF; V gene: TRBV20-1; D gene: TRBD1; CDR3 length: 15; J gene: TRBJ2-3; clone size: -
CDR3 DNA: TGTGCCAGCAGTTTTACCTCCTACGAGCAGTACTTC; CDR3 protein: CASSFTSYEQYF; V gene: TRBV12-3/TRBV12-4; D gene: -; CDR3 length: 12; J gene: TRBJ2-7; clone size: many
CDR3 DNA: TGTGCCAGCACCTCAGTAGAGGCGGGGCCATCCTACGAGCAGTACTTC; CDR3 protein: CASTSVEAGPSYEQYF; V gene: TRBV7-9; D gene: -; CDR3 length: 16; J gene: TRBJ2-7; clone size: -
CDR3 DNA: TGCAGTGCTAGCTCCGGACAGAACACCGGGGAGCTGTTTTTT; CDR3 protein: CSASSGQNTGELFF; V gene: TRBV20-1; D gene: -; CDR3 length: 14; J gene: TRBJ2-2; clone size: many
CDR3 DNA: TGCAGTGCTCCCACACCCAGCGGAGTTGACAATGAGCAGTTCTTC; CDR3 protein: CSAPTPSGVDNEQFF; V gene: TRBV20-1; D gene: -; CDR3 length: 15; J gene: TRBJ2-1; clone size: -
CDR3 DNA: TGTGCCAGCAGCTTAGTTGCAGATCAGCCCCAGCATTTT; CDR3 protein: CASSLVADQPQHF; V gene: TRBV7-9; D gene: -; CDR3 length: 13; J gene: TRBJ1-5; clone size: few
CDR3 DNA: TGTGCCAGCAGCTTGCCTAGTGGGTTCACGGACATTCAGTACTTC; CDR3 protein: CASSLPSGFTDIQYF; V gene: TRBV7-2; D gene: -; CDR3 length: 15; J gene: TRBJ2-4; clone size: few
CDR3 DNA: TGCGCCAGCAGCTTCGGACAGGCCGACAATGAGCAGTTCTTC; CDR3 protein: CASSFGQADNEQFF; V gene: TRBV5-1; D gene: TRBD1; CDR3 length: 14; J gene: TRBJ2-1; clone size: -
CDR3 DNA: TGTGCCAGCAGTCCAGGGGGTGCCCTCGGGGAGCTGTTTTTT; CDR3 protein: CASSPGGALGELFF; V gene: TRBV12-3/TRBV12-4; D gene: TRBD1; CDR3 length: 14; J gene: TRBJ2-2; clone size: many
CDR3 DNA: TGTGCCAATGGCAGGGGGCGTTATGGCTACACCTTC; CDR3 protein: CANGRGRYGYTF; V gene: TRBV12-3/TRBV12-4; D gene: TRBD1; CDR3 length: 12; J gene: TRBJ1-2; clone size: few
CDR3 DNA: TGCGCCAGCAGCCAAGACACAGGGTTCTCCGGGGAGCTGTTTTTT; CDR3 protein: CASSQDTGFSGELFF; V gene: TRBV4-3; D gene: -; CDR3 length: 15; J gene: TRBJ2-2; clone size: few
CDR3 DNA: TGTGCCACCAGTGATTTGGACGGTCGCGTCTACACCTTC; CDR3 protein: CATSDLDGRVYTF; V gene: TRBV24-1; D gene: -; CDR3 length: 13; J gene: TRBJ1-2; clone size: few
CDR3 DNA: TGCGCCAGCAGCCAAGGTCAGGGACTAGCGAACACCTACAATGAGCAGTTCTTC; CDR3 protein: CASSQGQGLANTYNEQFF; V gene: TRBV4-3; D gene: TRBD2; CDR3 length: 18; J gene: TRBJ2-1; clone size: many
CDR3 DNA: TGTGCCAGCAGCTTAGTACAGGGCCGGCTTGGGGCCAACGTCCTGACTTTC; CDR3 protein: CASSLVQGRLGANVLTF; V gene: TRBV7-2; D gene: -; CDR3 length: 17; J gene: TRBJ2-6; clone size: few
CDR3 DNA: TGCAGCGCTCAGTCGGGGTCCGGGGAGCTGTTTTTT; CDR3 protein: CSAQSGSGELFF; V gene: TRBV29-1; D gene: -; CDR3 length: 12; J gene: TRBJ2-2; clone size: many
CDR3 DNA: TGCGCCAGCAGCTTGGTATTGGAAACCGGGGAGCTGTTTTTT; CDR3 protein: CASSLVLETGELFF; V gene: TRBV5-1; D gene: -; CDR3 length: 14; J gene: TRBJ2-2; clone size: -
CDR3 DNA: TGTGCCAGCAGCCAATCTCACACTGAAGCTTTCTTT; CDR3 protein: CASSQSHTEAFF; V gene: TRBV3-1; D gene: -; CDR3 length: 12; J gene: TRBJ1-1; clone size: few
CDR3 DNA: TGCAGTGCTGGCGGGAACAGGAATTCACCCCTCCACTTT; CDR3 protein: CSAGGNRNSPLHF; V gene: TRBV20-1; D gene: -; CDR3 length: 13; J gene: TRBJ1-6; clone size: -
CDR3 DNA: TGCGCCAGCAGCAGAGGGGGGGAGCCAACCTACGAGCAGTACTTC; CDR3 protein: CASSRGGEPTYEQYF; V gene: TRBV5-1; D gene: -; CDR3 length: 15; J gene: TRBJ2-7; clone size: many
CDR3 DNA: TGTGCCAGCAGTTGGAGTTTTAGGGATTCACCCCTCCACTTT; CDR3 protein: CASSWSFRDSPLHF; V gene: TRBV6-5; D gene: -; CDR3 length: 14; J gene: TRBJ1-6; clone size: -
CDR3 DNA: TGCGCCAGCAGCCCTACAGGGACAGCGGTATACAATGAGCAGTTCTTC; CDR3 protein: CASSPTGTAVYNEQFF; V gene: TRBV5-1; D gene: TRBD1; CDR3 length: 16; J gene: TRBJ2-1; clone size: -
CDR3 DNA: TGCGCCAGCAGTGAGTCGTGGGCAGGGAACACCGGGGAGCTGTTTTTT; CDR3 protein: CASSESWAGNTGELFF; V gene: TRBV10-1; D gene: -; CDR3 length: 16; J gene: TRBJ2-2; clone size: few
CDR3 DNA: TGCGCCAGCAGCCAAGATCTGGTAGCGGGGGGGCTTAGTGAGCAGTTCTTC; CDR3 protein: CASSQDLVAGGLSEQFF; V gene: TRBV4-3; D gene: TRBD2; CDR3 length: 17; J gene: TRBJ2-1; clone size: few
CDR3 DNA: TGTGCCACCAAGACAGGGGCATTTGAAGCTTTCTTT; CDR3 protein: CATKTGAFEAFF; V gene: TRBV12-3/TRBV12-4; D gene: TRBD1; CDR3 length: 12; J gene: TRBJ1-1; clone size: many
CDR3 DNA: TGTGCCTGCACCCCCTTTGGGACTCAAACAGATACGCAGTATTTT; CDR3 protein: CACTPFGTQTDTQYF; V gene: TRBV6-2/TRBV6-3; D gene: -; CDR3 length: 15; J gene: TRBJ2-3; clone size: few